The 24 T cell receptor beta chains reported below all come from one sample, sequenced in a study of T cell responses to AZD1222 COVID-19 vaccine. This table comes from immunoSEQ multiplex PCR, and its TCRdb copy is limited to in-frame clones, with some not included. The sample consists of about 140,000 clones, around nine tenths of them appearing once. The source material was peripheral blood, sampled on day 0 of AZD1222 vaccination. Receptors were obtained from an adult in good health.

V gene TRBV4-2 combines with J gene TRBJ2-1; 8 bases fit TRBD2. Germline trimming cut 0 bases from V and 10 bases from J; bases unmatched to any gene: 8. Germline loops: CDR1 LGHNA, CDR2 YNFKEQ. The CDR3 loop spans 15 amino acids. CDR3 in amino acids: CASSQEIAGGWEQFF. CDR3 DNA: TGTGCCAGCAGCCAAGAAATTGCGGGAGGCTGGGAGCAGTTCTTC.

The chain carries TRBV27 and TRBJ2-1; D may correspond to TRBD1 or TRBD2 (5 bases each). The germline V gene encodes CDR1 MNHEY and CDR2 SMNVEV (reference sequence). The V and J ends lost 6 bases and 2 bases respectively, with 14 bases between them. This CDR3 is 15 amino acids long. Here the CDR3 reads CASSHRDLTYNEQFF. CDR3 DNA: TGTGCCAGCAGCCACCGGGACCTTACCTACAATGAGCAGTTCTTC.

This chain connects TRBV20-1 to TRBJ2-7, with a weak D call TRBD1 (5 bases). The CDR3 contains 11 residues. V was cut by 6 bases and J by 4 bases, with 10 bases left in between. Germline CDR1 and CDR2: DFQATT and SNEGSKA (reference sequence). The DNA for the CDR3 is TGCAGTGCCGGCAAGGGGTACGAGCAGTACTTC. As protein: CSAGKGYEQYF.

The V gene is TRBV15, the J gene TRBJ1-1, with 7 bases matching TRBD1. V lost 0 bases to trimming and J lost 0 bases; unmatched junction nucleotides: 1. Germline values: CDR1 LNHNV, CDR2 YYDKDF (reference sequence). The CDR3 has 15 residues. The CDR3 DNA follows: TGTGCCACCAGCAGAGACACAGGGGTGAACACTGAAGCTTTCTTT. Amino acids: CATSRDTGVNTEAFF.

The V call is TRBV7-2, the J call TRBJ2-2; D ambiguous. The CDR3 length is 13 residues. Germline CDR1 is SGHTA and CDR2 is FQGNSA. The V and J ends lost 8 bases and 3 bases respectively, with 10 bases between them. The CDR3 here is CASCPVDTGELFF. The DNA for the CDR3 is TGTGCCAGCTGCCCAGTGGACACCGGGGAGCTGTTTTTT.

V is TRBV7-9 and J is TRBJ2-1; no firm D call. Trimming took 6 bases from V and 8 from J, leaving 26 bases between them. Germline loops: CDR1 SEHNR, CDR2 FQNEAQ (reference sequence). The CDR3 has 17 residues. CDR3 protein: CASRATLLARLRDEQFF. The CDR3 DNA is TGTGCCAGCAGGGCTACCCTGCTGGCCAGACTTCGGGATGAGCAGTTCTTC. The full variable domain, rest sourced from reference TRBV7-9 and TRBJ2-1, is DTGVSQNPRHKITKRGQNVTFRCDPISEHNRLYWYRQTLGQGPEFLTYFQNEAQLEKSRLLSDRFSAERPKGSFSTLEIQRTEQGDSAMYLCASRATLLARLRDEQFFGPGTRLTVL.

The rearrangement links TRBV10-2 to TRBJ1-5, with 9 bases aligning to TRBD1. The CDR3 runs 16 residues. The junction had 7 bases not matched to a gene; V was cut back by 7 bases and J by 0 bases. Germline loops: CDR1 WSHSY, CDR2 SAAADI. CDR3: CASKPTGGYSNQPQHF. CDR3 bases: TGCGCCAGCAAACCGACAGGGGGGTATAGCAATCAGCCCCAGCATTTT.

This sequence joins TRBV4-3 and TRBJ2-2; 9 bases are shared with TRBD2. Germline CDR1 reads LGHNA; CDR2 reads YSLEER. This CDR3 has 19 residues. V was clipped by 4 bases and J by 3 bases; unmatched bases: 15. The CDR3 nucleotides read TGCGCCAGCAGCCGTCCCTCCGGAATAGCGGGAGAGTACACCGGGGAGCTGTTTTTT. This sequence encodes CASSRPSGIAGEYTGELFF.

J is TRBJ1-5 and V is TRBV28; D is possibly TRBD1 (6 bases). CDR1 and CDR2 from the germline V gene are MDHEN and SYDVKM. Trimming pared 7 bases from V and 6 bases from J, leaving 16 bases between. This CDR3 spans 14 amino acids. CDR3 sequence: CASKGEEESQPQHF. The CDR3, as DNA: TGTGCCAGCAAGGGGGAGGAGGAAAGTCAGCCCCAGCATTTT.

The V and J genes are TRBV5-1 and TRBJ2-7; D perhaps matches TRBD1 (5 bases). Germline-derived CDR1 and CDR2 are SGHRS and YFSETQ. The CDR3 sequence is 15 residues long. Trimming shortened V by 5 bases and J by 0 bases, and 15 bases separated the two germline ends. In nucleotides, the CDR3 is TGCGCCAGCAGGCAGGGTCCAAACGACTCCTACGAGCAGTACTTC. This codes for CASRQGPNDSYEQYF.

The J gene is TRBJ1-4, the V gene TRBV10-3; 9 bases line up with TRBD1. Germline CDR1 reads ENHRY; CDR2 reads SYGVKD. The ends lost 8 bases at V and 8 bases at J; junction bases unmatched: 3. CDR3 size: 12 residues. CDR3 sequence: CAIRQGEEKLFF. The CDR3 nucleotides read TGTGCCATCCGACAGGGGGAAGAAAAACTGTTTTTT.

The CDR3 here is CASLGPPYGYTF. The CDR3 region has the DNA TGTGCCAGCCTGGGACCGCCGTATGGCTACACCTTC. The chain carries TRBV27 and TRBJ1-2, with D perhaps matching TRBD1 (5 bases). Germline V gene sequence: CDR1 MNHEY, CDR2 SMNVEV (reference sequence). V gave up 8 bases and J gave up 5 bases, with 12 bases separating them. The CDR3 spans 12 residues.

The rearrangement uses TRBV2 and TRBJ1-5, with a weak D call TRBD1 (6 bases). There are 17 residues in the CDR3. Trimming took off 4 bases at V and 1 base at J, with 17 bases between the two ends. CDR1 and CDR2 (germline): SNHLY, FYNNEI. The CDR3 region is CASSAGQGLKSNQPQHF. The CDR3, as DNA: TGTGCCAGCAGTGCGGGCCAGGGGCTGAAAAGCAATCAGCCCCAGCATTTT.

The chain carries TRBV9 and TRBJ1-4; no firm D call. This CDR3 is 15 amino acids long. V was shortened by 4 bases and J by 4 bases, with 14 bases between the two germline ends. Germline CDR1 reads SGDLS; CDR2 reads YYNGEE. CDR3: CASSPQVMGNEKLFF. The CDR3 coding sequence is TGTGCCAGCAGCCCCCAGGTAATGGGTAATGAAAAACTGTTTTTT.

This clone was counted a single time. The V and J genes are TRBV30 and TRBJ1-4; 10 bases agree with TRBD1. Looked up from germline, CDR1 is GTSNPN and CDR2 is SVGIG (reference sequence). There are 15 residues in the CDR3. V trimming: 0 bases; J trimming: 7 bases; junction bases outside the gene matches: 5. CDR3: CAWSVQGTGVEKLFF. The CDR3 DNA reads as TGTGCCTGGAGTGTACAGGGGACAGGGGTTGAAAAACTGTTTTTT.

This chain uses TRBV4-2 with TRBJ2-7; 10 positions agree with TRBD2. The CDR3 length is 17 residues. Germline CDR1 LGHNA, CDR2 YNFKEQ. V lost 2 bases to trimming and J lost 6 bases; unmatched junction nucleotides: 13. CDR3 sequence (DNA): TGTGCCAGCAGCCAAACCCCTTTCAGCGGGAGGGGACGCGAGCAGTACTTC. Amino acid sequence: CASSQTPFSGRGREQYF.

The sample holds one count of this clone. The gene calls are TRBV29-1 and TRBJ2-5, with 7 bases matching TRBD2. This CDR3 spans 12 amino acids. The V segment lost 4 bases and the J segment 5 bases; nucleotides outside the gene matches: 4. Germline CDR1 is SQVTM and CDR2 is ANQGSEA. CDR3 protein: CSVGVGGETQYF. The DNA of the CDR3 is TGCAGCGTTGGTGTGGGGGGGGAGACCCAGTACTTC.

V and J are TRBV6-5 and TRBJ2-7, with TRBD2 identical over 9 bases. The CDR3 has 13 residues. The V gene's germline CDR1 is MNHEY and CDR2 SVGAGI. V lost 6 bases, J lost 7 bases, and 7 bases stayed unmatched. CDR3 sequence (DNA): TGTGCCAGCAGCCTAGCGGGACCTTATGAGCAGTACTTC. Protein: CASSLAGPYEQYF.

The chain recombines TRBV9 with TRBJ2-1; the match to TRBD2 covers 13 bases. The CDR3 totals 15 residues. V trimming: 0 bases; J trimming: 9 bases; junction bases outside the gene matches: 3. Germline V gene lookup returns CDR1 SGDLS and CDR2 YYNGEE. The CDR3 spells CASSVGGLAGLEQFF. The DNA of the CDR3 is TGTGCCAGCAGCGTAGGGGGACTAGCGGGACTTGAGCAGTTCTTC. Drawing the rest from reference TRBV9 and TRBJ2-1, the complete variable domain is DSGVTQTPKHLITATGQRVTLRCSPRSGDLSVYWYQQSLDQGLQFLIQYYNGEERAKGNILERFSAQQFPDLHSELNLSSLELGDSALYFCASSVGGLAGLEQFFGPGTRLTVL.

J is TRBJ2-1 and V is TRBV28, with D possibly being TRBD2 (5 bases). The CDR3 extends over 16 amino acids. CDR1 is MDHEN, CDR2 SYDVKM, per germline. V was clipped by 6 bases and J by 0 bases, with 15 bases between them. The CDR3 nucleotides read TGTGCCAGCAGGCGAGAAGACTACGCCTCCTACAATGAGCAGTTCTTC. Residues: CASRREDYASYNEQFF. The full variable domain, with the rest looked up from reference TRBV28 and TRBJ2-1, is DVKVTQSSRYLVKRTGEKVFLECVQDMDHENMFWYRQDPGLGLRLIYFSYDVKMKEKGDIPEGYSVSREKKERFSLILESASTNQTSMYLCASRREDYASYNEQFFGPGTRLTVL.

This chain links TRBV27 with TRBJ1-1; D is uncertain. Per the germline V gene, CDR1 is MNHEY and CDR2 is SMNVEV (reference sequence). CDR3 length equals 11 residues. V was shortened by 8 bases and J by 9 bases, with 13 bases between the two germline ends. CDR3 in DNA: TGTGCCAGCTCCCGCGGGAGGCAAGCTTTCTTT. Its translation: CASSRGRQAFF.

This chain links TRBV16 with TRBJ1-1; 7 nucleotides match TRBD1. Per the germline V gene, CDR1 is KGHSY and CDR2 is FQNENV. V dropped 5 bases and J dropped 5; count of bases not matched to a gene: 17. This CDR3 has 17 amino acids. The CDR3 sequence: CASSDGQEEARGTEAFF. CDR3 bases: TGTGCCAGCAGCGACGGACAGGAAGAAGCTCGGGGGACTGAAGCTTTCTTT.

The chain links TRBV4-1 to TRBJ2-1, with TRBD2 identical over 9 bases. V was clipped by 4 bases and J by 3 bases; unmatched bases: 10. CDR1 MGHRA and CDR2 YSYEKL come from the germline V gene. The CDR3 is 17 amino acids. CDR3 loop: CASSRPLGGGVYNEQFF. Written as DNA, the CDR3 is TGCGCCAGCAGCCGTCCCCTTGGCGGGGGGGTCTACAATGAGCAGTTCTTC.

The rearrangement joins TRBV4-2 to TRBJ1-5; no clear D gene. V was shortened by 0 bases and J by 3 bases, with 12 bases between the two germline ends. The CDR3 is 16 residues long. Germline CDR1 LGHNA, CDR2 YNFKEQ. CDR3 amino acids: CASSQEGGSDNQPQHF. The CDR3, as DNA: TGTGCCAGCAGCCAAGAGGGAGGGTCCGACAATCAGCCCCAGCATTTT.